This T cell receptor (beta chain) originates from a study of blood T cell repertoires in COVID-19. This clone has just a few counts. Using immunoSEQ multiplex PCR, the repertoire was profiled, and TCRdb retains in-frame clones only, with some absent. The sample carries approximately 90,000 clones, around 87% recorded once. Germline loops: CDR1 MNHNS, CDR2 SASEGT. Trimming cost V 4 bases and J 0 bases; bases outside gene matches: 6. CDR3 size: 16 residues. Sequenced: peripheral blood. This clonotype was sampled from a human donor with acute or convalescent COVID-19. The donor label of this sample is uncertain. The gene calls are TRBV6-1 and TRBJ2-1, with TRBD1 matching over 7 bases. The DNA of the CDR3 is TGTGCCAGCAGTGGTCGGACAGGAAACTCCTACAATGAGCAGTTCTTC. Its protein is CASSGRTGNSYNEQFF.